Following are 12 T cell receptor beta chains from one sample sequenced in a study of identifying expanded T cells in peripheral blood. Clones were sequenced by immunoSEQ multiplex PCR, and TCRdb holds only the in-frame ones, with some missing. The table lists 85,000 to 120,000 clones, 88% of them singletons. The sequenced sample consisted of blood. The receptor set was obtained from a person aged 18 to 70 in good health.

The V call is TRBV4-1, the J call TRBJ1-1, with unresolved D. Germline loops: CDR1 MGHRA, CDR2 YSYEKL. The CDR3 totals 15 residues. V shed 0 bases and J shed 1 base, with 9 bases lying between them. CDR3 coding DNA: TGCGCCAGCAGCCAAGATCGGAGGGAGAACACTGAAGCTTTCTTT. Translation: CASSQDRRENTEAFF.

This clone has a single count. The J gene is TRBJ1-2, the V gene TRBV7-9; no clear D. V was pared by 1 base and J by 7 bases, with 7 bases between. CDR3 length equals 12 residues. Per germline, CDR1 SEHNR and CDR2 FQNEAQ (reference sequence). The CDR3 reads CASSLVNGGYTF. CDR3 DNA: TGTGCCAGCAGCTTAGTGAATGGTGGCTACACCTTC.

J is TRBJ2-1 and V is TRBV28; weak D call: TRBD1 (6 bases). Germline lookup yields CDR1 MDHEN and CDR2 SYDVKM. Trimming removed 3 bases at V and 2 bases at J, with 23 bases between. The CDR3 sequence is 19 residues long. Here the CDR3 reads CASSFSLVPGHRAYNEQFF. In DNA form, the CDR3 reads TGTGCCAGCAGTTTTTCTCTCGTGCCGGGACACCGGGCCTACAATGAGCAGTTCTTC.

The chain uses TRBV18 and TRBJ2-7, with 7 bases aligning to TRBD1. V was pared by 1 base and J by 0 bases, with 3 bases of the junction left unmatched. The germline gives CDR1 KGHSH, CDR2 LQKENI. The CDR3 totals 15 residues. CDR3 DNA sequence: TGTGCCAGCTCACCACAGGGGGCCGGCTCCTACGAGCAGTACTTC. This encodes CASSPQGAGSYEQYF.

The CDR3 region has the DNA TGTGCCACCAGCAGTGCACAGCGGTACTATGGCTACACCTTC. Amino acid sequence: CATSSAQRYYGYTF. This chain joins TRBV15 and TRBJ1-2, with unresolved D. Trimming removed 3 bases at V and 3 bases at J, with 11 bases between. The CDR3 is 14 residues long. Germline V gene lookup returns CDR1 LNHNV and CDR2 YYDKDF (reference sequence).

The gene calls are TRBV11-1 and TRBJ2-1; the D is unclear. The germline V and J ends were trimmed by 0 bases and 1 base, with 7 bases remaining between them. Germline-derived CDR1 and CDR2 are SGHAT and FQDESV (reference sequence). The CDR3 has 15 amino acids. The CDR3 DNA follows: TGTGCCAGCAGCTTAGCGGGTTGGTCCTACAATGAGCAGTTCTTC. It yields the protein CASSLAGWSYNEQFF.

This clone has just a few counts. This rearrangement joins TRBV29-1 to TRBJ1-2; D might be TRBD1 (5 bases). Germline V gene sequence: CDR1 SQVTM, CDR2 ANQGSEA. The CDR3 sequence is 13 residues long. V was clipped by 1 base and J by 8 bases, with 14 bases between them. The DNA of the CDR3 is TGCAGCGTTGAAGGAAGGGACGTAAGGGGCTACACCTTC. Translated: CSVEGRDVRGYTF.

This clone has only a few counts. This chain joins TRBV28 and TRBJ1-2; the match to TRBD1 covers 9 bases. Germline trimming cut 2 bases from V and 5 bases from J; bases unmatched to any gene: 9. Per the germline V gene, CDR1 is MDHEN and CDR2 is SYDVKM. The CDR3 extends over 16 amino acids. The CDR3 DNA follows: TGTGCCAGCAGTTTACTTATGGACAGGGGTCGTTATGGCTACACCTTC. As protein: CASSLLMDRGRYGYTF.

In DNA, the CDR3 is TGCGCCAGCAAAATCGTCACGACGGGGAGGGATGAGCAGTTCTTC. Amino acid sequence: CASKIVTTGRDEQFF. The genes are TRBV5-1 and TRBJ2-1; TRBD2 matches at 7 bases. The V segment lost 6 bases and the J segment 8 bases; nucleotides outside the gene matches: 14. The CDR3 runs 15 residues. CDR1 and CDR2 (germline): SGHRS, YFSETQ.

The V call is TRBV5-1, the J call TRBJ2-7; TRBD2 is a possible D gene (6 bases). Germline CDR1 reads SGHRS; CDR2 reads YFSETQ. The CDR3 runs 14 residues. The germline V and J ends were trimmed by 5 bases and 3 bases, with 15 bases remaining between them. CDR3: CASSPKSGDYEQYF. In DNA, the CDR3 is TGCGCCAGCAGTCCTAAGTCGGGGGACTACGAGCAGTACTTC. The full variable domain, completed using reference TRBV5-1 and TRBJ2-7, is KAGVTQTPRYLIKTRGQQVTLSCSPISGHRSVSWYQQTPGQGLQFLFEYFSETQRNKGNFPGRFSGRQFSNSRSEMNVSTLELGDSALYLCASSPKSGDYEQYFGPGTRLTVT.

V gene TRBV7-2 combines with J gene TRBJ2-5; tentative D call: TRBD1 (6 bases). The germline V gene has CDR1 SGHTA and CDR2 FQGNSA. The V gene lost 3 bases and the J gene lost 3 bases, with 14 bases spanning the gap. CDR3 length: 15 residues. The CDR3: CASSFLDSSKETQYF. In DNA form, the CDR3 reads TGTGCCAGCAGCTTCTTGGACAGTAGTAAAGAGACCCAGTACTTC.

The rearrangement joins TRBV29-1 to TRBJ1-1; no clear D gene. CDR3 size: 14 residues. CDR1 and CDR2 (germline): SQVTM, ANQGSEA. Trimming shortened V by 7 bases and J by 1 base, and 16 bases separated the two germline ends. CDR3 protein: CSAAAYGENTEAFF. CDR3 nucleotides: TGCAGCGCCGCTGCTTATGGGGAGAACACTGAAGCTTTCTTT. Using reference TRBV29-1 and TRBJ1-1 for the parts outside the CDR3, the full variable domain is SAVISQKPSRDICQRGTSLTIQCQVDSQVTMMFWYRQQPGQSLTLIATANQGSEATYESGFVIDKFPISRPNLTFSTLTVSNMSPEDSSIYLCSAAAYGENTEAFFGQGTRLTVV.